This T cell receptor beta chain appears in the sequencing data of a study of T cell responses to AZD1222 COVID-19 vaccine. Losses at the gene ends were 9 bases for V and 5 bases for J; bases not matched to a gene: 18. There are 17 residues in the CDR3. Germline lookup yields CDR1 LNHDA and CDR2 SQIVND (reference sequence). Note on this clone: Antigen specificity is unknown.

The repertoire was sequenced with immunoSEQ multiplex PCR; TCRdb's copy has only in-frame clones and lacks some. The repertoire consists of 90,000 to 120,000 clones, with more than 70% occurring once and the leading ten covering 6.6%. Study-wide results and limits: Spike as a whole was targeted by vaccine-associated CD4 TCRs, dominant at 160-218 and 743-854.

The TCR comes from an adult in good health. This specimen was peripheral blood, taken on day 0 of AZD1222 vaccination. The chain employs TRBV19 and TRBJ2-5; 10 bases align to TRBD2. As DNA, the CDR3 is TGTGCCAGCCAATCCGGGACTAGCGCATCCCGGGCGGAGACCCAGTACTTC. Translating it yields CASQSGTSASRAETQYF.